This passage covers 25 T cell receptor beta chains from one sample sequenced in a study of blood T cell repertoires in COVID-19 (TCRdb year 2020). Libraries came from the immunoSEQ multiplex PCR assay. TCRdb carries this immuneACCESS record with in-frame sequences only. Its versions omit some clonotypes, under half of them owing to an unresolved V gene in the studies checked, with the rest unexplained. The sample has 65,000 or so clones on record, 78% of them singletons. The ten largest clonotypes hold approximately 24% of the sample. Sequencing was performed on peripheral blood. Every receptor here comes from a human donor in a cohort sampled during active COVID-19.

V usage is TRBV20-1 and J usage is TRBJ2-1, with 12 bases matching TRBD2. Germline loops: CDR1 DFQATT, CDR2 SNEGSKA (reference sequence). The CDR3 runs to 14 residues. V lost 3 bases to trimming and J lost 10 bases; unmatched junction nucleotides: 7. The CDR3 bases are TGCAGTGCTAGTCGGCTAGCGGGAGGGCGGGAGCAGTTCTTC. This codes for CSASRLAGGREQFF.

The V and J genes are TRBV18 and TRBJ2-2; D is possibly TRBD2 (5 bases). The germline V gene has CDR1 KGHSH and CDR2 LQKENI. This CDR3 contains 15 residues. V was pared by 3 bases and J by 5 bases, with 13 bases between. CDR3 residues: CASSPYVSGTGELFF. The CDR3 DNA reads as TGTGCCAGCTCACCCTATGTGTCGGGGACCGGGGAGCTGTTTTTT.

The sample holds a few counts of this clone. This specimen includes other DNA sequences encoding the same CDR3. The rearrangement joins TRBV2 to TRBJ1-4, with 7 bases lining up with TRBD1. This CDR3 region has 14 residues. The ends lost 6 bases at V and 1 base at J; junction bases unmatched: 2. CDR1 and CDR2 from the germline V gene are SNHLY and FYNNEI. This CDR3 is CASSRQGTNEKLFF. CDR3 sequence (DNA): TGTGCCAGCAGCCGACAGGGAACTAATGAAAAACTGTTTTTT.

This sequence joins TRBV7-6 and TRBJ2-7, with TRBD1 as a possible D gene (6 bases). Per the germline V gene, CDR1 is SGHVS and CDR2 is FNYEAQ. This CDR3 spans 16 amino acids. V dropped 1 base and J dropped 0 bases, with 13 bases sitting between them. The chain's CDR3 is CASSLGPSTGSYEQYF. CDR3 coding DNA: TGTGCCAGCAGCTTAGGGCCTTCGACAGGCTCCTACGAGCAGTACTTC.

The rearrangement joins TRBV6-1 to TRBJ2-7; TRBD1 aligns across 9 bases. J was trimmed by 1 base and V by 2 bases; bases with no gene match: 3. The length of the CDR3 is 15 residues. CDR1 and CDR2 from the germline V gene are MNHNS and SASEGT. The CDR3 nucleotides are TGTGCCAGCAGTGAACGGGACAGGGTTTCCTACGAGCAGTACTTC. Protein sequence: CASSERDRVSYEQYF.

This clone was seen a few times. V and J are TRBV20-1 and TRBJ1-2, with TRBD1 matching 8 bases. The ends lost 5 bases at V and 8 bases at J; junction bases unmatched: 4. This CDR3 contains 11 residues. Germline V gives CDR1 DFQATT, CDR2 SNEGSKA (reference sequence). CDR3 sequence reads: CSARTGGGYTF. As DNA, the CDR3 is TGCAGTGCTCGTACAGGGGGAGGCTACACCTTC.

This clone was picked up one time. V and J are TRBV3-1 (or the pseudogene TRBV3-2) and TRBJ1-1; TRBD1 might be the D (5 bases). Germline-derived CDR1 and CDR2 are LGHDT and YNNKEL (reference sequence). There are 15 residues in the CDR3. Deletions cut 0 bases from V and 4 bases from J, with 12 bases between. In DNA form, the CDR3 reads TGTGCCAGCAGCCAAGAAGGAAACAGGCGCACTGAAGCTTTCTTT. Amino acid sequence: CASSQEGNRRTEAFF.

The chain couples TRBV30 to TRBJ1-2; D not certain. This CDR3 contains 12 residues. Germline V gene lookup returns CDR1 GTSNPN and CDR2 SVGIG (reference sequence). The ends were cut back, 1 base at V and 4 bases at J, with 7 bases in the middle. The CDR3 loop is CAWSGASYGYTF. In DNA form, the CDR3 reads TGTGCCTGGAGTGGGGCTTCCTATGGCTACACCTTC.

This clone was seen only once. This chain links TRBV4-2 with TRBJ2-3; TRBD1 aligns across 10 bases. Germline V gene data show CDR1 as LGHNA and CDR2 as YNFKEQ. Germline trimming cut 2 bases from V and 3 bases from J; bases unmatched to any gene: 11. The CDR3 contains 18 residues. The chain's CDR3 is CASSQSRPGQGSTDTQYF. CDR3 sequence (DNA): TGTGCCAGCAGCCAATCCAGACCGGGACAGGGGTCGACAGATACGCAGTATTTT.

The sample holds many counts of this clone. The V gene is TRBV11-2, the J gene TRBJ2-3, with D uncertain. This CDR3 is built from 15 residues. Germline-derived CDR1 and CDR2 are SGHAT and FQNNGV. Trimming pared 5 bases from V and 0 bases from J, leaving 12 bases between. The CDR3, as DNA: TGTGCCAGCAGCCAGAAGATTAGCAGCACAGATACGCAGTATTTT. Translating it yields CASSQKISSTDTQYF.

This clone was counted only a few times. The V and J genes are TRBV18 and TRBJ1-4; perhaps TRBD1 as D (6 bases). The V and J ends lost 0 bases and 5 bases respectively, with 10 bases between them. The CDR3 spans 15 residues. Germline-derived CDR1 and CDR2 are KGHSH and LQKENI. CDR3 coding DNA: TGTGCCAGCTCACCACCGGGACACCGAAATGAAAAACTGTTTTTT. It translates to CASSPPGHRNEKLFF. Full variable domain (rest looked up from reference TRBV18 and TRBJ1-4): NAGVMQNPRHLVRRRGQEARLRCSPMKGHSHVYWYRQLPEEGLKFMVYLQKENIIDESGMPKERFSAEFPKEGPSILRIQQVVRGDSAAYFCASSPPGHRNEKLFFGSGTQLSVL.

The chain joins TRBV7-9 to TRBJ2-2; D unresolved. V dropped 4 bases and J dropped 0 bases, with 3 bases sitting between them. There are 13 residues in the CDR3. Germline CDR1 reads SEHNR; CDR2 reads FQNEAQ (reference sequence). The CDR3: CASSSTNTGELFF. The CDR3, as DNA: TGTGCCAGCAGCTCCACGAACACCGGGGAGCTGTTTTTT. The complete variable domain, with remaining parts taken from reference TRBV7-9 and TRBJ2-2, reads DTGVSQNPRHKITKRGQNVTFRCDPISEHNRLYWYRQTLGQGPEFLTYFQNEAQLEKSRLLSDRFSAERPKGSFSTLEIQRTEQGDSAMYLCASSSTNTGELFFGEGSRLTVL.

V usage is TRBV18 and J usage is TRBJ1-4; 7 bases fit TRBD1. CDR3 size: 17 residues. J was trimmed by 7 bases and V by 2 bases; bases with no gene match: 13. Germline CDR1 is KGHSH and CDR2 is LQKENI. The CDR3 here is CASSPSKSGTGVEKLFF. CDR3 DNA sequence: TGTGCCAGCTCACCATCTAAGTCAGGAACAGGGGTTGAAAAACTGTTTTTT.

The sample holds a few counts of this clone. This rearrangement joins TRBV29-1 to TRBJ1-1; TRBD1 agrees at 7 bases. Trimming at V came to 7 bases and at J to 4 bases, leaving 3 bases not matched to a gene. Germline CDR1 is SQVTM and CDR2 is ANQGSEA. The CDR3 length is 11 residues. CDR3 sequence: CSANRGTEAFF. In nucleotides, the CDR3 is TGCAGCGCAAACAGGGGCACTGAAGCTTTCTTT.

In this sample, this clone turned up once. The J gene is TRBJ2-7, the V gene TRBV30, with 11 bases matching TRBD1. CDR3 length: 15 residues. V lost 2 bases and J lost 1; bases outside the gene matches: 4. The germline gives CDR1 GTSNPN, CDR2 SVGIG (reference sequence). The CDR3 DNA reads as TGTGCCTGGAGTCCCGGGACAGGGGGTTCCTACGAGCAGTACTTC. Its protein is CAWSPGTGGSYEQYF.

The chain joins TRBV5-6 to TRBJ1-5; no definite D call. Trimming removed 3 bases from V and 4 bases from J, with 14 bases in between. CDR3 length: 15 amino acids. Germline CDR1 reads SGHDT; CDR2 reads YYEEEE. Written as DNA, the CDR3 is TGTGCCAGCAGCTCATCTCGGACGGGAAATCAGCCCCAGCATTTT. Its translation: CASSSSRTGNQPQHF. The full variable domain, its missing parts supplied by reference TRBV5-6 and TRBJ1-5, is DAGVTQSPTHLIKTRGQQVTLRCSPKSGHDTVSWYQQALGQGPQFIFQYYEEEERQRGNFPDRFSGHQFPNYSSELNVNALLLGDSALYLCASSSSRTGNQPQHFGDGTRLSIL.

The gene calls are TRBV7-3 and TRBJ2-2, with 7 bases aligning to TRBD2. Trimming cost V 3 bases and J 2 bases; bases outside gene matches: 0. Germline CDR1 reads SGHTA; CDR2 reads FQGTGA. This CDR3 contains 14 residues. This CDR3 is CASSLGLNTGELFF. CDR3 nucleotides: TGTGCCAGCAGCTTGGGACTAAACACCGGGGAGCTGTTTTTT.

This sequence joins TRBV5-1 and TRBJ2-3; D perhaps matches TRBD1 (6 bases). Germline lookup yields CDR1 SGHRS and CDR2 YFSETQ. The CDR3 extends over 15 amino acids. Deletions cut 4 bases from V and 3 bases from J, with 15 bases between. The CDR3 protein is CASSPYQGTTDTQYF. CDR3 DNA sequence: TGCGCCAGCAGCCCTTATCAGGGGACAACAGATACGCAGTATTTT. The variable domain in full, with the rest retrieved from reference TRBV5-1 and TRBJ2-3, is KAGVTQTPRYLIKTRGQQVTLSCSPISGHRSVSWYQQTPGQGLQFLFEYFSETQRNKGNFPGRFSGRQFSNSRSEMNVSTLELGDSALYLCASSPYQGTTDTQYFGPGTRLTVL.

The CDR3 sequence: CASSVLAADNEQFF. The CDR3 DNA reads as TGTGCCAGTAGTGTACTAGCGGCGGACAATGAGCAGTTCTTC. This chain uses TRBV19 with TRBJ2-1; 8 nucleotides match TRBD2. This CDR3 is 14 amino acids long. Germline V gene lookup returns CDR1 LNHDA and CDR2 SQIVND (reference sequence). Trimming took 5 bases from V and 5 from J; bases not matched to a gene: 5.

The CDR3 DNA reads as TGCGCCAGCAGCCCGGGACAGGGGACTGAAGCTTTCTTT. Translated: CASSPGQGTEAFF. This chain joins TRBV5-1 and TRBJ1-1; TRBD1 aligns across 10 bases. Germline CDR1 reads SGHRS; CDR2 reads YFSETQ. Trimming cost V 4 bases and J 5 bases; bases outside gene matches: 2. This CDR3 region has 13 residues.

The J gene is TRBJ2-2, the V gene TRBV5-5, with 10 bases fitting TRBD2. CDR1 and CDR2 (germline): SGHKS, YYEKEE (reference sequence). The CDR3 contains 15 residues. The V and J ends lost 3 bases and 7 bases, in that order; junction bases with no gene match: 6. This CDR3 is CASSSSGRAHGELFF. DNA for the CDR3: TGTGCCAGCAGCTCGAGCGGGAGGGCCCACGGGGAGCTGTTTTTT.

The genes are TRBV28 and TRBJ2-5; 9 bases align to TRBD1. J was trimmed by 3 bases and V by 5 bases; bases with no gene match: 4. Germline CDR1 reads MDHEN; CDR2 reads SYDVKM. The CDR3 covers 14 residues. The DNA of the CDR3 is TGTGCCAGCAGTCCAGGACAGGGGAAAGAGACCCAGTACTTC. Protein sequence: CASSPGQGKETQYF.

The V gene is TRBV7-8, the J gene TRBJ2-1, with 8 positions matching TRBD1. Trimming cost V 2 bases and J 14 bases; bases outside gene matches: 14. Per germline, CDR1 SGHVS and CDR2 FQNEAQ. CDR3 length: 15 amino acids. The chain's CDR3 is CASSLTPDRVGREFF. The CDR3 DNA follows: TGTGCCAGCAGCTTAACTCCGGACAGGGTGGGTCGAGAGTTCTTC.

In DNA form, the CDR3 reads TGTGCCAGCAGCTTAAGGACAGGGGCGTACGATGAGCAGTTCTTC. This gives the protein CASSLRTGAYDEQFF. J is TRBJ2-1 and V is TRBV7-3; 9 bases agree with TRBD1. CDR3 length equals 15 residues. CDR1 and CDR2 (germline): SGHTA, FQGTGA. The trim removed 1 base at V and 8 bases at J, leaving 6 bases unmatched.

This chain links TRBV21-1 with TRBJ2-6; the DNA was not used to check the table's D call, TRBD2. TRBV21-1 is annotated as a pseudogene. The CDR3 length is 18 residues. For the CDR3, the DNA is TGTGCCAGCAGCAAAGATGCGGGAGGGTACTCTGGGGCCAACGTCCTGACTTTC. This translates into CASSKDAGGYSGANVLTF.